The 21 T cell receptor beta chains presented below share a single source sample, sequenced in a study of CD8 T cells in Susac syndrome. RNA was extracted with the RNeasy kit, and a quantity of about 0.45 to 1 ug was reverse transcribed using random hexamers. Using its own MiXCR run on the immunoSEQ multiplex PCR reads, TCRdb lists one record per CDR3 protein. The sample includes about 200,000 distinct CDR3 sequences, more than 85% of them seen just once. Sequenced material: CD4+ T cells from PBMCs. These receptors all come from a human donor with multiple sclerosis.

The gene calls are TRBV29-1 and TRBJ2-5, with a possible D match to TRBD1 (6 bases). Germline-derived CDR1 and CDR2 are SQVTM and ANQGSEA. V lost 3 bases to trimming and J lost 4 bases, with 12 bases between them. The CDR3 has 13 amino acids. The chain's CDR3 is CSVDRGIRETQYF. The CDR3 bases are TGCAGCGTTGACAGGGGCATACGAGAGACCCAGTACTTC.

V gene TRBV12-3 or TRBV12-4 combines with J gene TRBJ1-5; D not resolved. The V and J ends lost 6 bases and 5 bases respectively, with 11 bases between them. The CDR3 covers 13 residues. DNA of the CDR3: TGTGCCAGCAGATTAAATCAGGATCAGCCCCAGCATTTT. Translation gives CASRLNQDQPQHF.

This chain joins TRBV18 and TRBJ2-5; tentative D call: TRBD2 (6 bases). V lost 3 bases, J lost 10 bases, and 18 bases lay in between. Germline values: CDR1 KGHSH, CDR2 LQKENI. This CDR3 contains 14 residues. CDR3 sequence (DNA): TGTGCCAGCTCACCGAATCCACTAGCTGGAATCCAGTACTTC. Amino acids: CASSPNPLAGIQYF.

For the CDR3, the DNA is TGCAGTGCTTACTCCCCCGGACAGGGAGGTGAGCAGTTCTTC. This codes for CSAYSPGQGGEQFF. The chain couples TRBV20-1 to TRBJ2-1; 8 bases align to TRBD1. J gave up 9 bases and V 5 bases, and 12 bases lay outside the gene matches. Looked up from germline, CDR1 is DFQATT and CDR2 is SNEGSKA (reference sequence). The CDR3 has 14 residues.

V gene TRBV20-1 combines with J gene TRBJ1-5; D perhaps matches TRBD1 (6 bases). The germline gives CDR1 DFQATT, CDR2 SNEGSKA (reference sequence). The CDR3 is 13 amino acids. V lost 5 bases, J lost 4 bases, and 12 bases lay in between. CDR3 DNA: TGCAGTGCTGGAAGGACAGATAATCAGCCCCAGCATTTT. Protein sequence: CSAGRTDNQPQHF.

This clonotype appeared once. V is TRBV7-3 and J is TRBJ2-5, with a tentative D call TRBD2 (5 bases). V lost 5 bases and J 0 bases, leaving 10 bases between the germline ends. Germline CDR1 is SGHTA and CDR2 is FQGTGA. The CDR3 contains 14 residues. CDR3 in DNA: TGTGCCAGCAGCCCCATCGGGAACCAAGAGACCCAGTACTTC. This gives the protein CASSPIGNQETQYF.

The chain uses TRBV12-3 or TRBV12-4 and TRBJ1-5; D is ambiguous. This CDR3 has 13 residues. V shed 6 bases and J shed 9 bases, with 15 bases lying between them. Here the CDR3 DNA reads TGTGCCAGCAGCCCCAACCAAGTTCGGCCCCAGCATTTT. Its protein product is CASSPNQVRPQHF.

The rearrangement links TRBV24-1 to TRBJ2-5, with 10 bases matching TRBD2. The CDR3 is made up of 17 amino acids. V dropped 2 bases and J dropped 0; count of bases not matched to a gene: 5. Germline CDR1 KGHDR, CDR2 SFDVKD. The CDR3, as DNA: TGTGCCACCAGTGATTCTCCTAGCGGGGGAGACCAAGAGACCCAGTACTTC. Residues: CATSDSPSGGDQETQYF.

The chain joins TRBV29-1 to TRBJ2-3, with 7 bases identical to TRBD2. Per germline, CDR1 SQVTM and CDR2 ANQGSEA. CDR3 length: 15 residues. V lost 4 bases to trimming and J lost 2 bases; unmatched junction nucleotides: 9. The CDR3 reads CSVVRGREDTDTQYF. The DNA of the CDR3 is TGCAGCGTTGTTCGGGGGAGGGAGGACACAGATACGCAGTATTTT.

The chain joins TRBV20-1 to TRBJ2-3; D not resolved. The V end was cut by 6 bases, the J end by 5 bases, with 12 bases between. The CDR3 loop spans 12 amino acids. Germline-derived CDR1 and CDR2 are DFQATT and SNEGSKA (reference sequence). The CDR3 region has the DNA TGCAGTGCCCCCTTCCCCGGAGATACGCAGTATTTT. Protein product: CSAPFPGDTQYF.

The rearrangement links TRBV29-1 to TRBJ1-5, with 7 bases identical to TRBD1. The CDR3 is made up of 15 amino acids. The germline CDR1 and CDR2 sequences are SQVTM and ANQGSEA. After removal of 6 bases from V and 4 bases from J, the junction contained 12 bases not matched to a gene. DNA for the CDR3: TGCAGCGTGAGCGAAGGGACAGCACCAAATCAGCCCCAGCATTTT. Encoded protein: CSVSEGTAPNQPQHF.

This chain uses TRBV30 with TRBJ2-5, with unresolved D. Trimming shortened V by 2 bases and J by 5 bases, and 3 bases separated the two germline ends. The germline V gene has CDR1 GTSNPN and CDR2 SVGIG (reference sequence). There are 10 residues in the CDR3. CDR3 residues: CAWSSETQYF. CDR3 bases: TGTGCCTGGAGTAGCGAGACCCAGTACTTC.

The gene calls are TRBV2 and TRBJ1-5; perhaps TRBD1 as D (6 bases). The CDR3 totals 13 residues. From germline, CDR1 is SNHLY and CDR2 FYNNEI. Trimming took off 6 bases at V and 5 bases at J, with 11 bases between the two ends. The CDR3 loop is CASREDRHQPQHF. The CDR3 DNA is TGTGCCAGCAGGGAGGACAGACATCAGCCCCAGCATTTT.

The CDR3 DNA is TGCAGCGTTGGGGAGCCCGGACGGGCAGGGGCCCTCACAGATACGCAGTATTTT. Its protein product is CSVGEPGRAGALTDTQYF. The chain recombines TRBV29-1 with TRBJ2-3, with D possibly TRBD1 on 6 matching bases. Germline CDR1 and CDR2: SQVTM and ANQGSEA. This CDR3 comprises 18 residues. V was trimmed by 4 bases and J by 2 bases, leaving 25 bases between them.

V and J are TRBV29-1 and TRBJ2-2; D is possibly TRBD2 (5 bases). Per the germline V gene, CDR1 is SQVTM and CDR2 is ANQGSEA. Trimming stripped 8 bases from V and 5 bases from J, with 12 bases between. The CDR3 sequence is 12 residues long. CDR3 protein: CSIRGPTGELFF. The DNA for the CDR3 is TGCAGCATTAGAGGGCCGACCGGGGAGCTGTTTTTT.

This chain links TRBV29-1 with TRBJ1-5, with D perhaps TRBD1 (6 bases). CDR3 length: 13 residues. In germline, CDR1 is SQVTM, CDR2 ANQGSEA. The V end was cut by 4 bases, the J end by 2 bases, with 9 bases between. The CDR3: CSVGGGRNQPQHF. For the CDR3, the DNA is TGCAGCGTTGGAGGGGGGCGCAATCAGCCCCAGCATTTT.

In nucleotides, the CDR3 is TGTGCCAGCAGTTACGGACAGGCCTCTGGAAACACCATATATTTT. Translating it yields CASSYGQASGNTIYF. The chain uses TRBV3-1 and TRBJ1-3; 7 positions agree with TRBD1. The CDR3 loop spans 15 amino acids. In germline, CDR1 is LGHDT, CDR2 YNNKEL (reference sequence). Trimming took 6 bases from V and 0 from J; bases not matched to a gene: 5.

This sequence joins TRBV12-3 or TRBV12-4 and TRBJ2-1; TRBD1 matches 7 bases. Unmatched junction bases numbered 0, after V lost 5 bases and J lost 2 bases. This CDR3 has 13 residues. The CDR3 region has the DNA TGTGCCAGCAGTGGGACAGCCTACAATGAGCAGTTCTTC. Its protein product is CASSGTAYNEQFF.

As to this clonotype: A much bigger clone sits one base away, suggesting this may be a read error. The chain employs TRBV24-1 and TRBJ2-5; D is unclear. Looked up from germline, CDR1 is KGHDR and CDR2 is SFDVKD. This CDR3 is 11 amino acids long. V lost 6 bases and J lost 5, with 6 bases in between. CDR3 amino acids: CATSLGETQYF. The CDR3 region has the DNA TGTGCCACCAGTTTGGGGGAGACCCAGTACTTC.

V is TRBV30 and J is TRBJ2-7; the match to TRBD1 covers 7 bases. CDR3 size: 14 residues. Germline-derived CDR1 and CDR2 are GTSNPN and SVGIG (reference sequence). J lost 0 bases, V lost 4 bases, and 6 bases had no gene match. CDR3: CAWTRTGLSYEQYF. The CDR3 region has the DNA TGTGCCTGGACCCGGACAGGACTCTCCTACGAGCAGTACTTC.

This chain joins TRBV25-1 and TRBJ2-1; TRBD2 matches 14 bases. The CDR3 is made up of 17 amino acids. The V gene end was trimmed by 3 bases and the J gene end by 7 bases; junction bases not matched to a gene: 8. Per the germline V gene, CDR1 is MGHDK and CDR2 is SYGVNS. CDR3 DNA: TGTGCCAGCAGTGACACTCCCGGGACTAGCGGGGGAAATGAGCAGTTCTTC. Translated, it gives CASSDTPGTSGGNEQFF. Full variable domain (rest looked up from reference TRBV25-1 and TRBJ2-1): EADIYQTPRYLVIGTGKKITLECSQTMGHDKMYWYQQDPGMELHLIHYSYGVNSTEKGDLSSESTVSRIRTEHFPLTLESARPSHTSQYLCASSDTPGTSGGNEQFFGPGTRLTVL.